This entry lists 8 T cell receptor beta chains sequenced from one sample in a study of identical twins. TCRdb redid the calling of the 5' RACE reads with MiXCR, one entry per CDR3 protein. This repertoire shows approximately 700,000 distinct CDR3 sequences, 15% to 20% found once; its top ten account for about 12%. This same sample was also taken into another study, of T cells expressing NK-cell markers.

The sample consisted of PBMCs. The origin of the receptors is a woman under 30 in good health.

This clonotype came up a few times. The chain has TRBV12-3 or TRBV12-4 and TRBJ2-1; D is undetermined. The CDR3 contains 14 residues. Trimming removed 2 bases from V and 8 bases from J, with 13 bases in between. In nucleotides, the CDR3 is TGTGCCAGCAGTTTACGGGCAGGTTGGGATGAGCAGTTCTTC. This codes for CASSLRAGWDEQFF.

This sequence joins TRBV2 and TRBJ1-6, with TRBD1 identical over 10 bases. CDR1 is SNHLY, CDR2 FYNNEI, per germline. The CDR3 totals 16 residues. The trim removed 11 bases at V and 10 bases at J, leaving 17 bases unmatched. The CDR3 is CAGKGQGLGRDSPLHF. The DNA of the CDR3 is TGTGCCGGAAAGGGACAGGGGCTGGGCAGAGACTCACCCCTCCACTTT. Complete variable domain (other parts from reference TRBV2 and TRBJ1-6): EPEVTQTPSHQVTQMGQEVILRCVPISNHLYFYWYRQILGQKVEFLVSFYNNEISEKSEIFDDQFSVERPDGSNFTLKIRSTKLEDSAMYFCAGKGQGLGRDSPLHFGNGTRLTVT.

The chain uses TRBV10-3 and TRBJ2-7; D possibly uses TRBD1 or TRBD2 (5 bases each). Germline V CDR1 and CDR2: ENHRY, SYGVKD. CDR3 length equals 14 residues. V was cut by 1 base and J by 3 bases, with 10 bases left in between. CDR3 sequence reads: CAISEWDRHYEQYF. The DNA of the CDR3 is TGTGCCATCAGTGAGTGGGACCGGCACTACGAGCAGTACTTC.

The chain uses TRBV12-5 and TRBJ2-5, with unresolved D. The germline V and J ends were trimmed by 5 bases and 5 bases, with 6 bases remaining between them. CDR1 LGHNT and CDR2 FRNRAP come from the germline V gene. There are 11 residues in the CDR3. CDR3 nucleotide sequence: TGTGCTAGTGGTATCACCGAGACCCAGTACTTC. The encoded protein is CASGITETQYF. The full variable domain, its missing parts supplied by reference TRBV12-5 and TRBJ2-5, is DARVTQTPRHKVTEMGQEVTMRCQPILGHNTVFWYRQTMMQGLELLAYFRNRAPLDDSGMPKDRFSAEMPDATLATLKIQPSEPRDSAVYFCASGITETQYFGPGTRLLVL.

The chain couples TRBV7-9 to TRBJ2-1; no clear D gene. The germline V and J ends were trimmed by 5 bases and 0 bases, with 14 bases remaining between them. CDR1 and CDR2 from the germline V gene are SEHNR and FQNEAQ (reference sequence). The CDR3 length is 16 residues. CDR3 sequence (DNA): TGTGCCAGCAGCCCCATAGGCGCTGGCTCCTACAATGAGCAGTTCTTC. It translates to CASSPIGAGSYNEQFF.

This clonotype was seen a single time. The chain employs TRBV5-3 and TRBJ2-2; 8 positions match TRBD2. TRBV5-3 is an open reading frame whose function is uncertain. V lost 5 bases and J lost 4; bases outside the gene matches: 10. CDR3 length: 16 residues. The CDR3 here is CARRHGLAHLTGELFF. The CDR3 DNA reads as TGTGCCAGAAGACACGGACTAGCCCACCTCACCGGGGAGCTGTTTTTT.

The chain joins TRBV7-9 to TRBJ2-1; the D gene is possibly TRBD1 (6 bases). Germline V lookup: CDR1 SEHNR, CDR2 FQNEAQ (reference sequence). There are 16 residues in the CDR3. V dropped 4 bases and J dropped 7 bases, with 20 bases sitting between them. Written as DNA, the CDR3 is TGTGCCAGCAGCTCCGGATACGAAGGGACACGGAATGAGCAGTTCTTC. Protein product: CASSSGYEGTRNEQFF. Drawing the rest from reference TRBV7-9 and TRBJ2-1, the complete variable domain is DTGVSQNPRHKITKRGQNVTFRCDPISEHNRLYWYRQTLGQGPEFLTYFQNEAQLEKSRLLSDRFSAERPKGSFSTLEIQRTEQGDSAMYLCASSSGYEGTRNEQFFGPGTRLTVL.

There are a few counts of this clonotype. The rearrangement links TRBV3-1 to TRBJ2-7, with D unclear. This CDR3 has 15 residues. Germline V gene sequence: CDR1 LGHDT, CDR2 YNNKEL (reference sequence). The V and J ends lost 1 base and 3 bases respectively, with 13 bases between them. CDR3 bases: TGTGCCAGCAGCCAAGGGGTCCGGGCAGGCTACGAGCAGTACTTC. The encoded protein is CASSQGVRAGYEQYF.